This T cell receptor beta chain was sequenced during a study of T cell changes during pregnancy in multiple sclerosis. Clones were read by immunoSEQ multiplex PCR, and TCRdb kept only the in-frame ones, dropping some. The sample has tens of thousands of clones; 91% are singletons. CDR1 and CDR2 from the germline V gene are SGHNT and YYREEE (reference sequence). The CDR3 runs to 17 residues. Trimming took 0 bases from V and 4 from J; bases not matched to a gene: 12. The clonotype originates from a female donor with multiple sclerosis, enrolled in a pregnancy study. The chain couples TRBV5-4 to TRBJ1-2; 7 bases match TRBD1. The sequences come from CD4+ T cells from peripheral blood mononuclear cells, collected in the first trimester of pregnancy. In DNA form, the CDR3 reads TGTGCCAGCAGCTTGGGACAGGGAAGAGTTGGAGGCTATGGCTACACCTTC. Protein: CASSLGQGRVGGYGYTF.